This T cell receptor (beta chain) emerged from a study of blood T cell repertoires in COVID-19. Sequenced by immunoSEQ multiplex PCR; TCRdb stores in-frame clones only, minus some. The data contain about 130,000 clones, around four fifths of them singletons. This clone was counted a single time. With V trimmed by 4 bases and J by 10 bases, 5 bases remained unmatched. The V gene's germline CDR1 is LGHDT and CDR2 YNNKEL (reference sequence). The CDR3 consists of 12 residues. The rearrangement joins TRBV3-1 (or the pseudogene TRBV3-2) to TRBJ1-1, with 8 bases fitting TRBD1. This TCR derives from a man aged 35 to 55 with active or convalescent COVID-19. Sequences were obtained from peripheral blood. Here the CDR3 DNA reads TGTGCCAGCAGCCTCTCAGGGACAGGAGCTTTCTTT. As protein: CASSLSGTGAFF.